The 23 T cell receptor beta chains below were found in one sample sequenced in a study of T-cell reconstitution after alpha-beta-depleted transplantation in children. TCRbeta library construction was performed incorporating unique molecular identifiers. From the PCR reads, TCRdb called clonotypes with MiXCR, one entry per CDR3 protein. The table lists 200,000 or so distinct CDR3 sequences, approximately 7% of them singletons. Sequencing used PBMCs, obtained before TCRalphabeta/CD19-depleted stem cell transplant. The origin of the receptors is a boy between 2 and 10 years old with acute lymphoblastic leukemia, due to receive a stem cell transplant.

This clonotype was recorded a few times. This rearrangement joins TRBV7-2 to TRBJ2-7; 15 bases line up with TRBD2. Germline lookup yields CDR1 SGHTA and CDR2 FQGNSA. Germline trimming cut 3 bases from V and 2 bases from J; bases unmatched to any gene: 2. The CDR3 length is 16 residues. The CDR3 DNA reads TGTGCCAGCAGCTTCGGACTAGCGGGAGGGCCCTACGAGCAGTACTTC. This sequence encodes CASSFGLAGGPYEQYF.

This clonotype appeared many times. This chain connects TRBV28 to TRBJ2-7, with 12 bases fitting TRBD1. Germline values: CDR1 MDHEN, CDR2 SYDVKM. J lost 5 bases, V lost 5 bases, and 4 bases had no gene match. The CDR3 consists of 14 residues. CDR3 loop: CASSHRDRGHEQYF. The CDR3 DNA is TGTGCCAGCAGTCACCGGGACAGGGGGCACGAGCAGTACTTC. The variable domain in full, completed from reference TRBV28 and TRBJ2-7, reads DVKVTQSSRYLVKRTGEKVFLECVQDMDHENMFWYRQDPGLGLRLIYFSYDVKMKEKGDIPEGYSVSREKKERFSLILESASTNQTSMYLCASSHRDRGHEQYFGPGTRLTVT.

This chain links TRBV12-3 or TRBV12-4 with TRBJ1-1; 7 bases agree with TRBD1. The CDR3 sequence is 15 residues long. The ends lost 5 bases at V and 0 bases at J; junction bases unmatched: 6. The DNA of the CDR3 is TGTGCCAGCAGTCCTCCGGGACAGATGAACACTGAAGCTTTCTTT. As protein: CASSPPGQMNTEAFF.

This clonotype has a count of ten or more. This rearrangement joins TRBV7-2 to TRBJ2-5; D possibly corresponds to TRBD2 (5 bases). V was trimmed by 3 bases and J by 2 bases, leaving 10 bases between them. The germline gives CDR1 SGHTA, CDR2 FQGNSA. The CDR3 sequence is 14 residues long. Here the CDR3 DNA reads TGTGCCAGCAGCTTGAGAGGGCAGCAAGAGACCCAGTACTTC. It specifies CASSLRGQQETQYF. The variable domain in full, completed from reference TRBV7-2 and TRBJ2-5, reads GAGVSQSPSNKVTEKGKDVELRCDPISGHTALYWYRQSLGQGLEFLIYFQGNSAPDKSGLPSDRFSAERTGGSVSTLTIQRTQQEDSAVYLCASSLRGQQETQYFGPGTRLLVL.

This clonotype was counted between two and nine times. The chain employs TRBV7-8 and TRBJ2-3; possible D gene TRBD2, 7 bases. Germline V gene lookup returns CDR1 SGHVS and CDR2 FQNEAQ. Trimming took off 3 bases at V and 6 bases at J, with 16 bases between the two ends. CDR3 length equals 15 residues. The CDR3 protein is CASSLNLAGADTQYF. In DNA form, the CDR3 reads TGTGCCAGCAGCTTGAATCTGGCGGGGGCGGATACGCAGTATTTT.

J is TRBJ2-3 and V is TRBV12-3 or TRBV12-4, with D possibly being TRBD2 (5 bases). This CDR3 contains 13 residues. Deletions cut 2 bases from V and 6 bases from J, with 9 bases between. Written as DNA, the CDR3 is TGTGCCAGCAGTTTAATCCCGGGGGATACGCAGTATTTT. As protein: CASSLIPGDTQYF.

This clonotype was recorded a few times. The CDR3 spells CASSLEGFGNTEAFF. CDR3 nucleotides: TGCGCCAGCAGCTTGGAGGGGTTTGGGAACACTGAAGCTTTCTTT. The V gene is TRBV5-1, the J gene TRBJ1-1, with D perhaps TRBD1 (5 bases). CDR1 and CDR2 (germline): SGHRS, YFSETQ. This CDR3 spans 15 amino acids. V lost 0 bases and J lost 1, with 10 bases in between.

This clonotype was seen a handful of times. Here the CDR3 DNA reads TGTGCCAGCAGCCAAAATTTAGGCCTGGAGAACACCGGGGAGCTGTTTTTT. This gives the protein CASSQNLGLENTGELFF. The chain combines TRBV3-1 with TRBJ2-2; D is unresolved. Trimming took 2 bases from V and 1 from J, leaving 14 bases between them. The CDR3 has 17 amino acids. CDR1 and CDR2 from the germline V gene are LGHDT and YNNKEL (reference sequence).

The chain employs TRBV30 and TRBJ2-6; 7 nucleotides align to TRBD2. V dropped 3 bases and J dropped 1; count of bases not matched to a gene: 6. The CDR3 consists of 16 residues. CDR1 is GTSNPN, CDR2 SVGIG, per germline (reference sequence). This CDR3 reads CAWSSHGGSGANVLTF. In DNA, the CDR3 is TGTGCCTGGAGCTCCCACGGGGGGTCTGGGGCCAACGTCCTGACTTTC.

This clonotype was seen ten or more times. The CDR3 reads CASSQDRAGANVLTF. Here the CDR3 DNA reads TGCGCCAGCAGTCAAGACAGGGCTGGGGCCAACGTCCTGACTTTC. The chain recombines TRBV5-1 with TRBJ2-6; TRBD1 agrees at 7 bases. Germline CDR1 SGHRS, CDR2 YFSETQ. V lost 5 bases and J lost 2; bases outside the gene matches: 4. CDR3 length: 15 residues.

The rearrangement links TRBV3-1 to TRBJ1-1, with D tentatively TRBD1 (5 bases). The V and J ends lost 3 bases and 5 bases respectively, with 10 bases between them. This CDR3 contains 13 residues. CDR1 is LGHDT, CDR2 YNNKEL, per germline (reference sequence). The CDR3 DNA reads as TGTGCCAGCAGCCAGAGGGGCGCAACTGAAGCTTTCTTT. It translates to CASSQRGATEAFF.

This clonotype was counted at least ten times. The genes are TRBV12-3 or TRBV12-4 and TRBJ2-6; 9 bases agree with TRBD2. The length of the CDR3 is 17 residues. V lost 9 bases to trimming and J lost 0 bases; unmatched junction nucleotides: 9. The CDR3 bases are TGTGCCAGTAGAGCTAGCGGGGAACGCTCTGGGGCCAACGTCCTGACTTTC. It translates to CASRASGERSGANVLTF.

This clonotype was recorded at least ten times. This chain links TRBV4-3 with TRBJ1-4; D is perhaps TRBD1 (5 bases). Germline V gene data show CDR1 as LGHNA and CDR2 as YSLEER. V was pared by 0 bases and J by 4 bases, with 9 bases between. The CDR3 is made up of 15 amino acids. The CDR3 nucleotides read TGCGCCAGCAGCCAAGATGGGACGAGTAATGAAAAACTGTTTTTT. Protein sequence: CASSQDGTSNEKLFF.

This clonotype was seen many times. This chain uses TRBV15 with TRBJ2-5, with D perhaps matching TRBD1 (5 bases). This CDR3 region has 12 residues. Trimming pared 5 bases from V and 7 bases from J, leaving 11 bases between. Germline V gene lookup returns CDR1 LNHNV and CDR2 YYDKDF (reference sequence). In DNA, the CDR3 is TGTGCCACCAGCGGGGATGGGGCGACCCAGTACTTC. Translating gives CATSGDGATQYF.

This clonotype appeared many times. The V call is TRBV20-1, the J call TRBJ2-1; D is perhaps TRBD2 (6 bases). The CDR3 consists of 14 residues. Germline V gives CDR1 DFQATT, CDR2 SNEGSKA (reference sequence). Trimming took off 5 bases at V and 5 bases at J, with 16 bases between the two ends. The CDR3 loop reads CSASKAGFNNEQFF. DNA of the CDR3: TGCAGTGCTTCAAAGGCGGGGTTCAACAATGAGCAGTTCTTC.

This clonotype has at least ten counts. The chain uses TRBV5-1 and TRBJ2-7, with 9 bases aligning to TRBD1. The germline gives CDR1 SGHRS, CDR2 YFSETQ. J gave up 3 bases and V 1 base, and 8 bases lay outside the gene matches. The CDR3 runs to 16 residues. The DNA of the CDR3 is TGCGCCAGCAGCTTGAGTGGGACAGGGCGCCGCTACGAGCAGTACTTC. Translating it yields CASSLSGTGRRYEQYF. Complete variable domain (other parts from reference TRBV5-1 and TRBJ2-7): KAGVTQTPRYLIKTRGQQVTLSCSPISGHRSVSWYQQTPGQGLQFLFEYFSETQRNKGNFPGRFSGRQFSNSRSEMNVSTLELGDSALYLCASSLSGTGRRYEQYFGPGTRLTVT.

This sequence joins TRBV7-8 and TRBJ2-7, with 8 bases aligning to TRBD1. J gave up 12 bases and V 5 bases, and 12 bases lay outside the gene matches. The CDR3 totals 13 residues. Germline-derived CDR1 and CDR2 are SGHVS and FQNEAQ. The CDR3 sequence is CASSPTDRDRRYF. The CDR3 nucleotides read TGTGCCAGCAGCCCGACGGACAGGGATAGACGGTACTTC.

This clonotype was observed a few times. V gene TRBV12-3 or TRBV12-4 combines with J gene TRBJ2-6; TRBD2 agrees at 7 bases. V was clipped by 8 bases and J by 0 bases; unmatched bases: 10. This CDR3 region has 17 residues. The CDR3 bases are TGTGCCAGCCTCGGGGAGGGATCAATCTCTGGGGCCAACGTCCTGACTTTC. Its translation is CASLGEGSISGANVLTF.

The J gene is TRBJ1-1, the V gene TRBV2; D might be TRBD1 (5 bases). There are 17 residues in the CDR3. Germline-derived CDR1 and CDR2 are SNHLY and FYNNEI. CDR3 in DNA: TGTACCCTCTGCTCGAATAACCGGGACGTAGTCGGGGGTGAAGCTTTCTTT. It translates to CTLCSNNRDVVGGEAFF. The full variable domain, its missing parts supplied by reference TRBV2 and TRBJ1-1, is EPEVTQTPSHQVTQMGQEVILRCVPISNHLYFYWYRQILGQKVEFLVSFYNNEISEKSEIFDDQFSVERPDGSNFTLKIRSTKLEDSAMYFCTLCSNNRDVVGGEAFFGQGTRLTVV.

The table lists this clonotype with many counts. The chain has TRBV28 and TRBJ2-7; 7 positions match TRBD2. Trimming cost V 5 bases and J 0 bases; bases outside gene matches: 10. The CDR3 is 16 residues long. CDR1 is MDHEN and CDR2 is SYDVKM in the germline V gene. CDR3 region: CASSLHLAVLSYEQYF. The CDR3 DNA reads as TGTGCCAGCAGTCTTCACCTAGCGGTCCTCTCCTACGAGCAGTACTTC. The complete variable domain, with remaining parts taken from reference TRBV28 and TRBJ2-7, reads DVKVTQSSRYLVKRTGEKVFLECVQDMDHENMFWYRQDPGLGLRLIYFSYDVKMKEKGDIPEGYSVSREKKERFSLILESASTNQTSMYLCASSLHLAVLSYEQYFGPGTRLTVT.

The genes are TRBV4-3 and TRBJ2-1; 8 nucleotides agree with TRBD2. V trimming: 0 bases; J trimming: 0 bases; junction bases outside the gene matches: 4. CDR3 length: 17 residues. CDR1 is LGHNA, CDR2 YSLEER, per germline. CDR3 nucleotide sequence: TGCGCCAGCAGCCAAGATTCACTAGCGGCCTCCTACAATGAGCAGTTCTTC. Protein product: CASSQDSLAASYNEQFF.

This clonotype occurred many times. The chain's CDR3 is CASSSGLAGGNTGELFF. DNA for the CDR3: TGCGCCAGCAGCTCGGGACTAGCGGGAGGAAACACCGGGGAGCTGTTTTTT. The chain combines TRBV5-1 with TRBJ2-2, with 15 bases aligning to TRBD2. CDR3 size: 17 residues. J was trimmed by 2 bases and V by 3 bases; bases with no gene match: 2. Germline lookup yields CDR1 SGHRS and CDR2 YFSETQ. The whole variable domain, remainder taken from reference TRBV5-1 and TRBJ2-2, is KAGVTQTPRYLIKTRGQQVTLSCSPISGHRSVSWYQQTPGQGLQFLFEYFSETQRNKGNFPGRFSGRQFSNSRSEMNVSTLELGDSALYLCASSSGLAGGNTGELFFGEGSRLTVL.

This clonotype was picked up many times. V is TRBV7-9 and J is TRBJ2-5; 8 bases map to TRBD2. The CDR3 is made up of 17 amino acids. V was pared by 0 bases and J by 0 bases, with 6 bases of the junction left unmatched. CDR1 and CDR2 (germline): SEHNR, FQNEAQ (reference sequence). CDR3 loop: CASSLAPVAGHQETQYF. The CDR3 coding sequence is TGTGCCAGCAGCTTAGCGCCGGTAGCGGGGCACCAAGAGACCCAGTACTTC. Full variable domain (remainder filled in from reference TRBV7-9 and TRBJ2-5): DTGVSQNPRHKITKRGQNVTFRCDPISEHNRLYWYRQTLGQGPEFLTYFQNEAQLEKSRLLSDRFSAERPKGSFSTLEIQRTEQGDSAMYLCASSLAPVAGHQETQYFGPGTRLLVL.